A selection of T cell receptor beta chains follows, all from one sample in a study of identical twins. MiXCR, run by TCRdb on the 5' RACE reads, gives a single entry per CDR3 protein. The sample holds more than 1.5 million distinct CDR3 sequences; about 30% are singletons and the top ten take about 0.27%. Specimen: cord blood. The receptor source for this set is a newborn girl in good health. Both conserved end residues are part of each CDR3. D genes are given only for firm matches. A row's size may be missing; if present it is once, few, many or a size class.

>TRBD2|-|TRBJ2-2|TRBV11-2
TGTGCCAGCAACCCTGGCCGCGGCCGTCTAGCGGGAGCTGGGGAGCTGTTTTTT
CASNPGRGRLAGAGELFF
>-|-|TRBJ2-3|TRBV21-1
TGTGCCAGCAGCAAAGGAGGGCCGGACCCCTGCACAGATACGCAGTATTTT
CASSKGGPDPCTDTQYF
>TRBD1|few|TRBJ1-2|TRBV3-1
TGTGCCAGCAGCTCAGACAGGGGCCCTGCCTATGGCTACACCTTC
CASSSDRGPAYGYTF
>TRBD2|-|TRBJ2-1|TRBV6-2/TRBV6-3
TGTGCCAGCAGTTACCGACTAGCGGGGGTCTCCTACAATGAGCAGTTCTTC
CASSYRLAGVSYNEQFF
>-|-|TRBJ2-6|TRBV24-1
TGTGCCACCAGTAGGGGCAGGGGTGGGGCCAACGTCCTGACTTTC
CATSRGRGGANVLTF
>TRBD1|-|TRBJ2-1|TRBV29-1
TGCAGCACGGGACAGGGGCCACCATGCTCCTACGAGCAGTTCTTC
CSTGQGPPCSYEQFF
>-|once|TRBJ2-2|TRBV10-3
TGTGCCATCAAAGGAAACGGGGGGAACACCGGGGAGCTGTTTTTT
CAIKGNGGNTGELFF
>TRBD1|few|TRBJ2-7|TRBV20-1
TGCAGTGCTAGACCGGACAGGTCTGCCTACGAGCAGTACTTC
CSARPDRSAYEQYF
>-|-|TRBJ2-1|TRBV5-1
TGCGCCGGCAGCTTGTTACGGGACGACTACAATGAGCAGTTCTTC
CAGSLLRDDYNEQFF
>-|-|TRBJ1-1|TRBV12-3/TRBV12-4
TGTGCCAGCAGTCCTCAGGGAATGGGGAACACTGAAGCTTTCTTT
CASSPQGMGNTEAFF
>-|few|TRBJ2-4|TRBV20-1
TGCAGTGCTGGCACTAAAAATGGGGCCCTGGCTTATAAAAACATTCAGTACTTC
CSAGTKNGALAYKNIQYF
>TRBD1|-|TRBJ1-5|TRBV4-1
TGCGCCAGCAGCCAAGCTACAGGACAGGGGTACAATCAGCCCCAGCATTTT
CASSQATGQGYNQPQHF
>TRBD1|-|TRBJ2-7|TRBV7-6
TGTGCCAGCAGCCATGACAGGGACTACGAGCAGTACTTC
CASSHDRDYEQYF
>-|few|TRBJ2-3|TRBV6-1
TGTGCCAGTAGACAGGCGGATACGCAGTATTTT
CASRQADTQYF
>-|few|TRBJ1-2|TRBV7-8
TGTGCCAGCAGCTCCCGGACCTTGGGCTACACCTTC
CASSSRTLGYTF
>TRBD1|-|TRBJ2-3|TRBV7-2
TGTGCCAGCAGCCAACGACAGGGGGCATGGGATACGCAGTATTTT
CASSQRQGAWDTQYF
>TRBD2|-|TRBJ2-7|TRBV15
TGTGCCACCAGCAGAGCCGGGACTAGCGATTTTGGGCAGTACTTC
CATSRAGTSDFGQYF
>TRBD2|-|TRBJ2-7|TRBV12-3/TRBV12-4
TGTGCCAGCAGTTCGGGACTAGCGGGAGTCTCCTCCTACGAGCAGTACTTC
CASSSGLAGVSSYEQYF
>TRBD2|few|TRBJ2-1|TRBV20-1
TGCAGTGCTAGACTAGCGGGGGGGCACTATGAGCAGTTCTTC
CSARLAGGHYEQFF
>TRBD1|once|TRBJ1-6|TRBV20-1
TGCAGTGCTAGGATCGAGGGACAGGGTAAATCACCCCTCCACTTT
CSARIEGQGKSPLHF
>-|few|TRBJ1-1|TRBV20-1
TGCAGTGAGCAGAACACTGAAGCTTTCTTT
CSEQNTEAFF
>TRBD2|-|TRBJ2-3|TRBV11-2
TGTGCCAGCAGCTTAGTTGGACTAGCGGGAGTGTCAGATACGCAGTATTTT
CASSLVGLAGVSDTQYF
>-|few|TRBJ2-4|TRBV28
TGTGCCAGCAGAAACAGGGCCAAAAACATTCAGTACTTC
CASRNRAKNIQYF
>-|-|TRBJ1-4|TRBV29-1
TGCAGCGTTGAATCCCGGCTTAATGAAAAACTGTTTTTT
CSVESRLNEKLFF
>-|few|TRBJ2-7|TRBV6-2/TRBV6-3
TGTGCCAGCAGTTACGTTTTTTACGAGCAGTACTTC
CASSYVFYEQYF
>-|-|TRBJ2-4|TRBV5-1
TGCGCCAGCAGCTTGACAGGGAATAACATTCAGTACTTC
CASSLTGNNIQYF
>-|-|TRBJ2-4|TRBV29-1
TGCAGCGTTGACCAGGGAGGCCCCTACAATGAGCAGTACTTC
CSVDQGGPYNEQYF
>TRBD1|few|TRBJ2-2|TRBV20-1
TGCAGTGGTTGGGACAGGGAGATCGGGGAGCTGTTTTTT
CSGWDREIGELFF
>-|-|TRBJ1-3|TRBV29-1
TGCAGCGCCCCTGCCGGAAACACCATATATTTT
CSAPAGNTIYF
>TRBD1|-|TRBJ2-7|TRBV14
TGTGCCAGCAGCCCGGAAGGGACAGCCCCCCATGAGCAGTACTTC
CASSPEGTAPHEQYF
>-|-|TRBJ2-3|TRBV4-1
TGCGCCAGCAGCCAAGTTGGGCTTAGAGGGTCGAAGAGCACAGATACGCAGTATTTT
CASSQVGLRGSKSTDTQYF
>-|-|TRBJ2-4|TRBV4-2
TGTGCCAGCAGCAACAAAACAGGGGTCGCGGGGAACATTCAGTACTTC
CASSNKTGVAGNIQYF
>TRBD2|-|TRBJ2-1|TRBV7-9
TGTGCCGGCAGCTTATGGCTAGCGGAATTGGTTGAGCAGTTCTTC
CAGSLWLAELVEQFF
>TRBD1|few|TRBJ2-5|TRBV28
TGTGCCAGCCGAAAACAGGGGGTCGTTCAAGAGACCCAGTACTTC
CASRKQGVVQETQYF
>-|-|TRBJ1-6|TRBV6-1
TGTGCCAGCAGTGATCTCCTTTCACCCCTCCACTTT
CASSDLLSPLHF
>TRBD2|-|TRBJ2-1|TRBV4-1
TGCGCCAGCAGCCAAGTGCCACTAGCGGGAGGCAATGAGCAGTTCTTC
CASSQVPLAGGNEQFF
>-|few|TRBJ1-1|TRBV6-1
TGTGCCACAAAGAAGGGGTTTGACACTGAAGCTTTCTTT
CATKKGFDTEAFF
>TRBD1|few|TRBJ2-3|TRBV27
TGTGCCAGCAGTCCCAAAGACAGGGGGCGGCACACAGATACGCAGTATTTT
CASSPKDRGRHTDTQYF
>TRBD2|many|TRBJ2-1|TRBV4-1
TGCGCCAGCAGCCCAGTAGCGGGATCCTACAATGAGCAGTTCTTC
CASSPVAGSYNEQFF
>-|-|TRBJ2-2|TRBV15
TGTGCCACCAGCAGAGATTTGGGGGAGGAGCTGTTTTTT
CATSRDLGEELFF
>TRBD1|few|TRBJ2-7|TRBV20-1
TGCAGTCCCCCGGGACAGCTCTACGAGCAGTACTTC
CSPPGQLYEQYF
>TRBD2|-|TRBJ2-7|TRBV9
TGTGCCAGCAGCCCGCGGACTAGCGGGAGAGGGTACAATGAGCAGTACTTC
CASSPRTSGRGYNEQYF
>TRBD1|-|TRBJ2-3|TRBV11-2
TGTGCCAGCGGCCCGCGACAGGGGATCACAGATACGCAGTATTTT
CASGPRQGITDTQYF
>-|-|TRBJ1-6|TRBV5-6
TGTGCCAGCAGCTCGCAGTCGTACGGTAATTCACCCCTCCACTTT
CASSSQSYGNSPLHF
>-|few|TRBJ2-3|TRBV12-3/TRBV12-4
TGTGCCAGCAGTTTAGAACAGCTTGGGGCAAGCACAGATACGCAGTATTTT
CASSLEQLGASTDTQYF
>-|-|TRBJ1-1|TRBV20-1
TGCAGTGCTAGAGATGTGGTGAACACTGAAGCTTTCTTT
CSARDVVNTEAFF
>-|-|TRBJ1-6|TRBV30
TGTGCCTGGAGGGGGATTGATTCACCCCTCCACTTT
CAWRGIDSPLHF
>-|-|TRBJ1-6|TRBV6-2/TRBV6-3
TGTGCCAGCAGTGTAAGGGGCGCGGAGAATTCACCCCTCCACTTT
CASSVRGAENSPLHF
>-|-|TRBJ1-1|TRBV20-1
TGCAGTGCAAGGAAGGGGGGACTTGAAGCTTTCTTT
CSARKGGLEAFF
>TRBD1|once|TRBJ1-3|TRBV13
TGTGCCAGCAGCTTATGGGACAGGGGAAACACCATATATTTT
CASSLWDRGNTIYF
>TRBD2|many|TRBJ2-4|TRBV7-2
TGTGCCAGCAGCTTAGTCCCACTTAGCGGGGACAAAAACATTCAGTACTTC
CASSLVPLSGDKNIQYF
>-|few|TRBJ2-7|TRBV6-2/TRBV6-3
TGTGCCATCAACGGAGGGAACTACGAGCAGTACTTC
CAINGGNYEQYF